The clone carrying this T cell receptor beta chain was seen a single time. Using a FACSAria, the CD4+ and CD8+ T cells were sorted from the PBMCs. This sample was taken from a study of CD8+ T cells in alopecia areata. Extracted RNA was reverse transcribed, and the resulting cDNA served as sequencing template. TCRdb's table, derived via immunoSEQ multiplex PCR, lists solely in-frame clones and lacks some. This table holds 140,000 to 150,000 clones, more than 75% found once. The V end was cut by 4 bases, the J end by 4 bases, with 22 bases between. This CDR3 spans 17 amino acids. From germline, CDR1 is SGHRS and CDR2 YFSETQ.

Sequenced material: CD8+ T cells sorted from blood, taken at week 0. The rearrangement uses TRBV5-1 and TRBJ2-3, with D perhaps TRBD1 (5 bases). This sequence originates from a human donor with alopecia areata. CDR3 coding DNA: TGCGCCAGCAGCACTCTAGACAGAGATTTTTTAGCAGATACGCAGTATTTT. Residues: CASSTLDRDFLADTQYF.